Shown below are 20 T cell receptor beta chains from a single sample sequenced in a study of T cells after yellow fever vaccination. TCRdb re-analysed the 5' RACE reads in MiXCR, keeping a single row per CDR3 protein. The table shows about 310,000 distinct CDR3 sequences, with approximately 3.8% occurring only once. Sequencing was performed on PBMCs, taken on the day of the yellow fever booster vaccination. The receptors shown here come from a man in his late teens or twenties who received the YFV17D yellow fever vaccine.

This clonotype came up a few times. This chain links TRBV4-2 with TRBJ1-2; no clear D. Trimming left V 4 bases short and J 7 bases short, with 10 bases between. Germline loops: CDR1 LGHNA, CDR2 YNFKEQ. This CDR3 is built from 12 residues. This CDR3 is CASSRRPFGYTF. In nucleotides, the CDR3 is TGTGCCAGCAGCCGAAGGCCCTTTGGCTACACCTTC.

This clonotype was picked up many times. This chain connects TRBV29-1 to TRBJ2-5; 9 bases fit TRBD2. This CDR3 comprises 14 residues. The germline CDR1 and CDR2 sequences are SQVTM and ANQGSEA. Trimming took 5 bases from V and 4 from J; bases not matched to a gene: 8. DNA of the CDR3: TGCAGCGTTTCGGAGCGGGGGGTGGGAGAGACCCAGTACTTC. It translates to CSVSERGVGETQYF.

Many counts were recorded for this clonotype. This chain links TRBV7-2 with TRBJ1-2, with D maybe TRBD1 (6 bases). Trimming took 5 bases from V and 4 from J, leaving 17 bases between them. In germline, CDR1 is SGHTA, CDR2 FQGNSA. The CDR3 has 15 amino acids. The CDR3 DNA sequence: TGTGCCAGCAGCCCCCAGGGGTCCAGGGTCTATGGCTACACCTTC. Translated, it gives CASSPQGSRVYGYTF.

This clonotype was found a few times. The chain employs TRBV4-1 and TRBJ1-5; D is perhaps TRBD1 (6 bases). This CDR3 region has 15 residues. The germline V gene has CDR1 MGHRA and CDR2 YSYEKL. The ends were cut back, 4 bases at V and 4 bases at J, with 14 bases in the middle. CDR3 bases: TGCGCCAGCAGCCGAACAACAGGGTGGAATCAGCCCCAGCATTTT. Translation gives CASSRTTGWNQPQHF.

This clonotype showed up many times. The chain uses TRBV28 and TRBJ2-1, with 13 nucleotides matching TRBD2. Germline V gene sequence: CDR1 MDHEN, CDR2 SYDVKM. The V gene end was trimmed by 6 bases and the J gene end by 0 bases; junction bases not matched to a gene: 11. The CDR3 is made up of 19 amino acids. The CDR3 loop is CASSLPGLAGTSSYNEQFF. The CDR3, as DNA: TGTGCCAGCAGCCTACCGGGACTAGCGGGGACGAGCTCCTACAATGAGCAGTTCTTC.

This clonotype was seen at least ten times. An end of the junction does not agree with germline; a read error may underlie this. The chain carries TRBV27 and TRBJ2-1; D gene unclear. The CDR3 runs to 14 residues. Germline V gene lookup returns CDR1 MNHEY and CDR2 SMNVEV (reference sequence). The CDR3 spells CATSMGGPYNEQFF. In DNA form, the CDR3 reads TGTGCCACCAGTATGGGCGGACCCTACAATGAGCAGTTCTTC.

The V call is TRBV20-1, the J call TRBJ1-2, with a tentative D call TRBD1 (5 bases). V dropped 1 base and J dropped 6 bases, with 18 bases sitting between them. Germline V lookup: CDR1 DFQATT, CDR2 SNEGSKA (reference sequence). The CDR3 totals 15 residues. The CDR3 region has the DNA TGCAGTGCTAGAGCCCGGGGGGGGTACTCGGATGGCTACACCTTC. It translates to CSARARGGYSDGYTF.

This clonotype was observed at least ten times. The chain employs TRBV13 and TRBJ2-3; D not resolved. Trimming removed 5 bases from V and 6 bases from J, with 18 bases in between. The CDR3 consists of 15 residues. The germline V gene encodes CDR1 PRHDT and CDR2 FYEKMQ (reference sequence). CDR3 sequence: CASSPPRVKYDTQYF. CDR3 in DNA: TGTGCCAGCAGCCCCCCCCGGGTAAAGTACGATACGCAGTATTTT.

This clonotype appeared many times. The rearrangement joins TRBV9 to TRBJ2-3; 7 bases are shared with TRBD2. Trimming took 3 bases from V and 5 from J; bases not matched to a gene: 0. The CDR3 is 12 residues long. Germline V gene sequence: CDR1 SGDLS, CDR2 YYNGEE. The CDR3 DNA reads TGTGCCAGCAGCGGCGGGGGAGATACGCAGTATTTT. Translating gives CASSGGGDTQYF.

This clonotype turned up a few times. The V and J genes are TRBV12-3 or TRBV12-4 and TRBJ1-4; no clear D. The length of the CDR3 is 12 residues. Trimming took 7 bases from V and 7 from J, leaving 10 bases between them. The CDR3 DNA sequence: TGTGCCAGCATGGCACAGCTTGAAAAACTGTTTTTT. Its translation: CASMAQLEKLFF.

This clonotype was recorded a few times. CDR3 residues: CASRRAGTDYGYTF. In DNA, the CDR3 is TGCGCCAGCAGAAGAGCCGGGACGGATTATGGCTACACCTTC. V usage is TRBV5-1 and J usage is TRBJ1-2; tentative D call: TRBD1 (5 bases). Germline loops: CDR1 SGHRS, CDR2 YFSETQ. The ends were cut back, 5 bases at V and 5 bases at J, with 16 bases in the middle. The CDR3 contains 14 residues. The variable domain in full, with the rest retrieved from reference TRBV5-1 and TRBJ1-2, is KAGVTQTPRYLIKTRGQQVTLSCSPISGHRSVSWYQQTPGQGLQFLFEYFSETQRNKGNFPGRFSGRQFSNSRSEMNVSTLELGDSALYLCASRRAGTDYGYTFGSGTRLTVV.

This clonotype was observed a few times. The chain links TRBV4-1 to TRBJ2-7; D assignment may be TRBD1 or TRBD2 (5 bases each). Trimming pared 3 bases from V and 3 bases from J, leaving 12 bases between. This CDR3 is 14 amino acids long. Germline V gene lookup returns CDR1 MGHRA and CDR2 YSYEKL. The CDR3 DNA reads TGCGCCAGCAGCCAGCCCGGGGACGTCTACGAGCAGTACTTC. Translated: CASSQPGDVYEQYF.

The chain employs TRBV5-1 and TRBJ2-2; D is perhaps TRBD2 (6 bases). The CDR3 has 15 amino acids. The germline gives CDR1 SGHRS, CDR2 YFSETQ. Trimming stripped 4 bases from V and 5 bases from J, with 15 bases between. The DNA for the CDR3 is TGCGCCAGCAGCGGCGGGACTTCGAGGACCGGGGAGCTGTTTTTT. Protein sequence: CASSGGTSRTGELFF.

This clonotype has at least ten counts. The genes are TRBV25-1 and TRBJ1-4, with unresolved D. V lost 1 base and J 7 bases, leaving 1 base between the germline ends. This CDR3 region has 11 residues. Germline V gene sequence: CDR1 MGHDK, CDR2 SYGVNS. The CDR3 bases are TGTGCCAGCAGTGAATTTGAAAAACTGTTTTTT. Translated: CASSEFEKLFF.

This clonotype occurred many times. This sequence joins TRBV20-1 and TRBJ2-7, with D tentatively TRBD2 (6 bases). V was trimmed by 4 bases and J by 3 bases, leaving 19 bases between them. Germline V gives CDR1 DFQATT, CDR2 SNEGSKA (reference sequence). This CDR3 is 15 amino acids long. The CDR3 DNA sequence: TGCAGTGCTACCCCCATTATTGGGGGGATCTACGAGCAGTACTTC. Encoded protein: CSATPIIGGIYEQYF.

The chain links TRBV4-3 to TRBJ2-3; no reliable D call. This CDR3 spans 16 amino acids. The ends were cut back, 0 bases at V and 2 bases at J, with 12 bases in the middle. CDR1 LGHNA and CDR2 YSLEER come from the germline V gene. The CDR3 region is CASSQDPGRATDTQYF. For the CDR3, the DNA is TGCGCCAGCAGCCAAGATCCGGGCCGAGCCACAGATACGCAGTATTTT.

This clonotype has just a few counts. The chain links TRBV18 to TRBJ2-2; possible D gene TRBD1, 5 bases. The CDR3 loop spans 15 amino acids. CDR1 is KGHSH and CDR2 is LQKENI in the germline V gene. Deletions cut 2 bases from V and 7 bases from J, with 14 bases between. The CDR3 region is CASSPLNRPGGELFF. In DNA form, the CDR3 reads TGTGCCAGCTCACCATTAAACAGGCCTGGCGGGGAGCTGTTTTTT.

This clonotype showed up just a few times. The DNA for the CDR3 is TGTGCCAGCAGCCACCCTTTAAGGGGAGATAACACTGAAGCTTTCTTT. Translating it yields CASSHPLRGDNTEAFF. V usage is TRBV4-2 and J usage is TRBJ1-1; perhaps TRBD1 as D (5 bases). This CDR3 spans 16 amino acids. Germline-derived CDR1 and CDR2 are LGHNA and YNFKEQ. The ends were cut back, 3 bases at V and 2 bases at J, with 16 bases in the middle.

The rearrangement links TRBV3-1 to TRBJ1-2; D remains unclear. Germline CDR1 LGHDT, CDR2 YNNKEL (reference sequence). The V and J ends lost 1 base and 0 bases respectively, with 9 bases between them. The CDR3 runs 15 residues. The CDR3 coding sequence is TGTGCCAGCAGCCAAGGGTTAGGAACTAACTATGGCTACACCTTC. As protein: CASSQGLGTNYGYTF.

This clonotype was detected ten times or more. The rearrangement uses TRBV7-2 and TRBJ1-2; 7 bases map to TRBD1. Trimming took 5 bases from V and 6 from J; bases not matched to a gene: 6. The CDR3 is 13 amino acids. Germline CDR1 SGHTA, CDR2 FQGNSA. The CDR3 reads CASSPQQGNGYTF. The DNA for the CDR3 is TGTGCCAGCAGCCCCCAACAGGGGAATGGCTACACCTTC.